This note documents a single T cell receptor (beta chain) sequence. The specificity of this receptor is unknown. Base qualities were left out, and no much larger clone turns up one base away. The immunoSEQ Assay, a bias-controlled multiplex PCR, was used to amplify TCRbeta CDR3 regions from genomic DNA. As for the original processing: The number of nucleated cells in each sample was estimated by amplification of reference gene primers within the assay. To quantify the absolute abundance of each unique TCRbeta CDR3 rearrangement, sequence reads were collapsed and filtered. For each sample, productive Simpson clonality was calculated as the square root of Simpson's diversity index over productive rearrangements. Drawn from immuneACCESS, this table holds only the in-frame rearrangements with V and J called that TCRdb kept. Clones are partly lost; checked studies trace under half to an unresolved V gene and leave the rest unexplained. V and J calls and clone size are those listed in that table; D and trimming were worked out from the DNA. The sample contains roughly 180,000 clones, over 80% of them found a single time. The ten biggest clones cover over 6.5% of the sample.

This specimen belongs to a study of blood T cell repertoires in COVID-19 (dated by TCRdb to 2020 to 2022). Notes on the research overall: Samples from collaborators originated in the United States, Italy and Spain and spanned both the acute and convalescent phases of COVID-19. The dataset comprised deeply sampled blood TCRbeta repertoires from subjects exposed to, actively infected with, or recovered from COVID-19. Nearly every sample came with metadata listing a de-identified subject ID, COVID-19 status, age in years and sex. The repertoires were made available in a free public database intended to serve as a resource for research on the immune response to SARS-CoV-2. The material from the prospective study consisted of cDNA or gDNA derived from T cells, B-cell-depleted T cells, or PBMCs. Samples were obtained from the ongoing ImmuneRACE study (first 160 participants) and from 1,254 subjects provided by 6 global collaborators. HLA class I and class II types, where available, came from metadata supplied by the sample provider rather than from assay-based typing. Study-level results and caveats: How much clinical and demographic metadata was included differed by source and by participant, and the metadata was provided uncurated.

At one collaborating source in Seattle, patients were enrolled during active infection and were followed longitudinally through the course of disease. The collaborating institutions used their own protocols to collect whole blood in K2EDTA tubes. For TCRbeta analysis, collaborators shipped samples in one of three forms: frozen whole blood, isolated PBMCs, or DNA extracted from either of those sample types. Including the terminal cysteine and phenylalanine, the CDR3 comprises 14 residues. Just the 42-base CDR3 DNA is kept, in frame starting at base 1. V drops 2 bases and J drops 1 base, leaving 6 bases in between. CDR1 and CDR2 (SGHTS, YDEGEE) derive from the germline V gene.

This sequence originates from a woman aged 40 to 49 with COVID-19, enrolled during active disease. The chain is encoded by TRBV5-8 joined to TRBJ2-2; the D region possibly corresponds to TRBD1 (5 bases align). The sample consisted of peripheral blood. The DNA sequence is TGTGCCAGCAGCTTTAGGGGGAACACCGGGGAGCTGTTTTTT. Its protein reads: CASSFRGNTGELFF.